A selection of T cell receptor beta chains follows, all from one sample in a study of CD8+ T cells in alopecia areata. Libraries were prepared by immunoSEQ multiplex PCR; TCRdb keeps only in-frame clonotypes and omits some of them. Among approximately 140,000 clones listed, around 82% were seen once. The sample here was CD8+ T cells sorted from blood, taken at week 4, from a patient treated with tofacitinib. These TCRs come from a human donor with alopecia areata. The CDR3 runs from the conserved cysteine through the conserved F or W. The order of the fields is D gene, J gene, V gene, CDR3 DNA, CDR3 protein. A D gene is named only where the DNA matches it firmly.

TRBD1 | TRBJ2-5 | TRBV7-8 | TGTGCCAGCAGCTTATTCCCCCATGCTTTTGCAGGGGGCCGTCAAGAGACCCAGTACTTC | CASSLFPHAFAGGRQETQYF
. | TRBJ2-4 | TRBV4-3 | TGCGCCAGCAGCCAAGGACCCGGGATCAATGACAAAAACATTCAGTACTTC | CASSQGPGINDKNIQYF
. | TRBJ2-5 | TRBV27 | TGTGCCAGCAGTCCTTGGGACCCCCAATACCAAGAGACCCAGTACTTC | CASSPWDPQYQETQYF
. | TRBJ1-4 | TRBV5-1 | TGCGCCAGCAGCTTGGGTCATTCAGGTGATGGGGAAAAACTGTTTTTT | CASSLGHSGDGEKLFF
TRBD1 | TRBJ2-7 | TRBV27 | TGTGCCAGCAGCCACTCCGGACAGGGGACGGGCGAGCAGTACTTC | CASSHSGQGTGEQYF
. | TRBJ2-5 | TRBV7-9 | TGTGCCAGCAGCCCCGCCCTCCCAGAAGAAGAGGAGACCCAGTACTTC | CASSPALPEEEETQYF
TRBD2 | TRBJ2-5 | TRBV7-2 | TGTGCCAGCAGCTTAGCCCTAGCGGGGGCCCTCCAAGAGACCCAGTACTTC | CASSLALAGALQETQYF
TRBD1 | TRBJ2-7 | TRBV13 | TGTGCCAGCAGCGAAGTAAGGGACAGGCCCTACGAGCAGTACTTC | CASSEVRDRPYEQYF
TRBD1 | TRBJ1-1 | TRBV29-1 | TGCAGCGTTCTGACAGGGACGACTGAAGCTTTCTTT | CSVLTGTTEAFF
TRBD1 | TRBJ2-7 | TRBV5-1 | TGCGCCAGCAGCGGAACGGGACAGGGGAGGGGCGAGCAGTACTTC | CASSGTGQGRGEQYF
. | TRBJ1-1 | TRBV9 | TGTGCCAGCAGTGTAGGGCGCGGGGCTTTCTTT | CASSVGRGAFF